The 18 T cell receptor beta chains below were found in one sample sequenced in a study of T cells after yellow fever vaccination. A single record per CDR3 protein comes from TCRdb applying MiXCR to the 5' RACE reads. The sample lists 500,000 to 650,000 distinct CDR3 sequences; around 16% were seen once. Material: PBMCs, obtained around 5 days after the first yellow fever vaccination. These receptors were collected from a man younger than 30 who received the YFV17D yellow fever vaccine.

The J gene is TRBJ2-1, the V gene TRBV20-1; D is unresolved. The CDR3 has 10 residues. V was trimmed by 1 base and J by 8 bases, leaving 3 bases between them. Germline V lookup: CDR1 DFQATT, CDR2 SNEGSKA (reference sequence). The CDR3 DNA is TGCAGTGCTAGAGCTTATGAGCAGTTCTTC. Encoded protein: CSARAYEQFF.

This clonotype was picked up one time. The chain joins TRBV5-1 to TRBJ2-2; possible D gene TRBD1, 7 bases. V lost 4 bases and J lost 7, with 17 bases in between. The CDR3 is 15 amino acids. Germline V gene lookup returns CDR1 SGHRS and CDR2 YFSETQ. The CDR3 nucleotides are TGCGCCAGCAGCCACGACAGGGCAGCGGGCGGGGAGCTGTTTTTT. It is translated as CASSHDRAAGGELFF.

This clonotype occurred once. V usage is TRBV20-1 and J usage is TRBJ1-2; 7 nucleotides match TRBD1. V lost 1 base and J lost 0; bases outside the gene matches: 2. Germline V CDR1 and CDR2: DFQATT, SNEGSKA (reference sequence). The CDR3 spans 14 residues. In nucleotides, the CDR3 is TGCAGTGCTAGAGGGGGACAGTCTAACTATGGCTACACCTTC. Encoded protein: CSARGGQSNYGYTF.

This chain connects TRBV7-8 to TRBJ1-6, with D possibly matching TRBD1 (6 bases). The CDR3 runs 13 residues. V gave up 6 bases and J gave up 8 bases, with 11 bases separating them. Looked up from germline, CDR1 is SGHVS and CDR2 is FQNEAQ. CDR3 amino acids: CASRKNRDSPLHF. The CDR3 DNA is TGTGCCAGCAGAAAAAACAGGGATTCACCCCTCCACTTT.

The chain links TRBV6-2 or TRBV6-3 to TRBJ1-2; TRBD1 might be the D (5 bases). V lost 2 bases and J 4 bases, leaving 14 bases between the germline ends. The CDR3 has 15 amino acids. Germline V gene sequence: CDR1 MNHEY, CDR2 SVGEGT. CDR3 nucleotide sequence: TGTGCCAGCAGTTACACGGGACGGCTTGCCTATGGCTACACCTTC. Protein: CASSYTGRLAYGYTF.

This clonotype has a handful of counts. V usage is TRBV29-1 and J usage is TRBJ2-3, with D possibly TRBD1 on 6 matching bases. This CDR3 is built from 15 residues. Trimming removed 0 bases at V and 3 bases at J, with 13 bases between. The germline V gene has CDR1 SQVTM and CDR2 ANQGSEA. The DNA for the CDR3 is TGCAGCGTTGAAGAAACAGGGTTAGGGACAGATACGCAGTATTTT. Its protein is CSVEETGLGTDTQYF.

This clonotype was counted a few times. The chain links TRBV20-1 to TRBJ1-5; D is unclear. The CDR3 has 12 residues. Trimming pared 1 base from V and 4 bases from J, leaving 5 bases between. Germline assignment: CDR1 DFQATT and CDR2 SNEGSKA (reference sequence). The CDR3 loop reads CSARVRNQPQHF. DNA of the CDR3: TGCAGTGCTAGAGTTAGGAATCAGCCCCAGCATTTT.

The V gene is TRBV10-3, the J gene TRBJ2-7; D possibly corresponds to TRBD1 (6 bases). V was shortened by 2 bases and J by 4 bases, with 12 bases between the two germline ends. In germline, CDR1 is ENHRY, CDR2 SYGVKD. The CDR3 is made up of 14 amino acids. In DNA, the CDR3 is TGTGCCATCAGTGAGGGACAGCTAGCTTACGAGCAGTACGTC. It specifies CAISEGQLAYEQYV.

This clonotype was observed at least ten times. The chain joins TRBV25-1 to TRBJ2-7; unclear D gene. CDR1 and CDR2 (germline): MGHDK, SYGVNS. V shed 5 bases and J shed 3 bases, with 14 bases lying between them. The CDR3 spans 14 residues. The CDR3 DNA is TGTGCCAGCAGTCCACAAACTCCGCACTACGAGCAGTACTTC. Translation gives CASSPQTPHYEQYF.

This clonotype has only a few counts. This chain links TRBV6-5 with TRBJ2-3; 11 nucleotides align to TRBD2. Germline CDR1 and CDR2: MNHEY and SVGAGI. The CDR3 runs 16 residues. The junction had 4 bases not matched to a gene; V was cut back by 4 bases and J by 1 base. CDR3 sequence: CASSSSTSGGTDTQYF. For the CDR3, the DNA is TGTGCCAGCAGTTCCTCGACTAGCGGGGGCACAGATACGCAGTATTTT.

This chain uses TRBV6-5 with TRBJ2-7; D is uncertain. Looked up from germline, CDR1 is MNHEY and CDR2 is SVGAGI. The CDR3 extends over 12 amino acids. V was cut by 10 bases and J by 3 bases, with 13 bases left in between. CDR3 sequence reads: CATVGYGYEQYF. In DNA, the CDR3 is TGTGCCACCGTTGGTTATGGCTACGAGCAGTACTTC.

This clonotype was picked up many times. This chain uses TRBV5-1 with TRBJ2-5; 11 bases are a match to TRBD1. Germline CDR1 SGHRS, CDR2 YFSETQ. Germline trimming cut 3 bases from V and 4 bases from J; bases unmatched to any gene: 2. This CDR3 region has 14 residues. The CDR3 spells CASSSGTGGETQYF. The DNA of the CDR3 is TGCGCCAGCAGCTCCGGGACAGGGGGAGAGACCCAGTACTTC.

This clonotype was detected many times. V is TRBV15 and J is TRBJ1-1; 7 bases align to TRBD1. Germline CDR1 reads LNHNV; CDR2 reads YYDKDF (reference sequence). The V and J ends lost 6 bases and 6 bases, in that order; junction bases with no gene match: 7. This CDR3 is 13 amino acids long. CDR3 region: CATRFRGGAEAFF. The CDR3 bases are TGTGCCACCAGATTCAGGGGGGGAGCTGAAGCTTTCTTT.

This sequence joins TRBV7-7 and TRBJ2-7; 9 bases are a match to TRBD1. With V trimmed by 5 bases and J by 3 bases, 8 bases remained unmatched. Germline CDR1 SSHAT, CDR2 FNYEAQ (reference sequence). This CDR3 is 15 amino acids long. The CDR3 sequence is CASSPGTGLLYEQYF. As DNA, the CDR3 is TGTGCCAGCAGCCCGGGGACAGGGCTCCTCTACGAGCAGTACTTC. Combining the CDR3 with reference TRBV7-7 and TRBJ2-7 gives the whole variable domain GAGVSQSPRYKVTKRGQDVTLRCDPISSHATLYWYQQALGQGPEFLTYFNYEAQPDKSGLPSDRFSAERPEGSISTLTIQRTEQRDSAMYRCASSPGTGLLYEQYFGPGTRLTVT.

This clonotype was picked up a small number of times. The chain uses TRBV20-1 and TRBJ1-1, with no clear D. V was clipped by 4 bases and J by 1 base, with 19 bases between them. Germline CDR1 is DFQATT and CDR2 is SNEGSKA (reference sequence). The CDR3 sequence is 16 residues long. CDR3 DNA sequence: TGCAGTGCTAAGCAGACGTCTAAAAGAGGGAACACTGAAGCTTTCTTT. Its translation: CSAKQTSKRGNTEAFF.

This rearrangement joins TRBV10-3 to TRBJ1-1; D is perhaps TRBD1 (6 bases). Germline CDR1 ENHRY, CDR2 SYGVKD. This CDR3 spans 12 amino acids. V shed 5 bases and J shed 4 bases, with 8 bases lying between them. The CDR3 bases are TGTGCCATCAGTACAGGGACCACTGAAGCTTTCTTT. It codes for CAISTGTTEAFF.

The V and J genes are TRBV4-2 and TRBJ2-5; D unclear. This CDR3 spans 15 amino acids. The ends were cut back, 0 bases at V and 0 bases at J, with 8 bases in the middle. The germline CDR1 and CDR2 sequences are LGHNA and YNFKEQ. The CDR3: CASSQEWADQETQYF. For the CDR3, the DNA is TGTGCCAGCAGCCAAGAGTGGGCGGACCAAGAGACCCAGTACTTC.

This clonotype was recorded many times. The chain combines TRBV12-3 or TRBV12-4 with TRBJ2-3; 9 bases agree with TRBD2. J was trimmed by 3 bases and V by 6 bases; bases with no gene match: 7. The CDR3 runs to 15 residues. The CDR3 coding sequence is TGTGCCAGCAGCCCCCAGAGCGGGGGGACAGATACGCAGTATTTT. Amino acids: CASSPQSGGTDTQYF.